This T cell receptor beta chain was identified in a study of beta chain features in type 1 diabetes (dated by TCRdb to 2016 to 2019). At the level of the whole study: Mean age, gender distribution, total cell number and subset yield did not differ between patients and healthy donors. Whereas all 28 donors provided naive and central memory subsets, regulatory and stem cell-like memory subsets were isolated from just 8 patients and roughly 8 healthy donors. Across all samples, fewer than 130 million sorted cells were examined, and cell number per subset correlated strongly with RNA yield. The study compared TCRB repertoires of sorted circulating CD4+ T cell subsets between recently diagnosed type 1 diabetes patients and matched healthy donors.

The High Capacity cDNA Reverse Transcription Kit was used to reverse transcribe all of the isolated RNA, meaning that expressed TCRB transcripts were what got sequenced. Deep immunoSEQ sequencing was performed on naive, central memory and regulatory T cell samples, with an average of approximately 3.9 million total reads per sample. Sorted cells were lysed in RLT buffer and RNA was extracted with DNase-treated RNeasy Micro or Mini kits, depending on cell number. To prevent cross-contamination, each cell subset was processed individually, whereas patient and healthy donor samples were processed jointly. The immunoSEQ multiplex PCR was used to amplify TCRB sequences from cDNA, generating 87-bp fragments that spanned the CDR3 region. Sequencing of the amplicons was performed on the Illumina HiSeq platform. From the authors' description of their analysis: Synthetic template baselines were used to correct PCR bias computationally, reads within Hamming distance 2 were collapsed, and singletons that could not be merged were discarded. By aligning reads against IMGT, V, D and J genes, CDR3 length, and insertions or deletions at six rearrangement sites were assigned. Clonotype counts were normalized to sorted cell number within each subset before computing true diversity and Gini coefficients with the tcR R package. Repertoire sharing was quantified using the overlap coefficient calculated on TCRB nucleotide sequences. Out-of-frame TCRB sequences from naive cells were analyzed as a proxy for the pre-selection repertoire. Imported from immuneACCESS, the table was reduced by TCRdb to in-frame sequences with V and J called. These copies leave out some clones; in studies compared against another copy, an unresolved V gene accounts for under half, and the cause of the remainder is not known. The V and J calls and clone size are taken from that table; D and trimming were inferred from the DNA. The table for this sample lists 550,000 to 850,000 clones; roughly 12% of them were counted only once. Jointly, the top ten make up less than 0.025% of the sample.

Details on this clone: Its specific antigen is unknown. No base quality values were provided; no much bigger clone lies one nucleotide off.

Overall results and qualifications from the work: Shorter templates might be favored by PCR, yet because patient and control samples were amplified and corrected together, any such skew would affect both groups equally. Fewer insertions and more nucleotide deletions at VDJ recombination sites were observed in patients with type 1 diabetes, implying thymic rearrangement abnormalities. The naive, central memory and regulatory TCRB repertoires appeared to resemble one another more closely among patients than among healthy donors. Because small numbers of individuals were included in the HLA sub-analyses, any influence of HLA type on TCRB rearrangement was left unresolved. A moderate but significant shortening of TCRB CDR3 length was observed in type 1 diabetes patients in all four CD4+ subsets. Because cDNA was sequenced instead of genomic DNA, highly expressing activated cells could be over-represented, though the groups showed no difference in activation or CD3 levels.

Each donor gave one peripheral blood draw, approximately 120 mL on average, collected into heparinised tubes. Naive, central memory, regulatory and stem cell-like memory CD4+ T cells were sorted on a BD FACSAria II using a panel including CD45RO, CCR7, CD25, CD127, CD95 and CD27. All sorted populations exceeded 95% purity. Right away, PBMCs were isolated by Lymphoprep density gradient centrifugation and were stained directly, with no culture step. So that batch effects would be minimized, each experiment stained and sorted samples in pairs, pairing one healthy donor with one patient. Input material: naive CD4+ T cells from blood. The cell subset or site label, as the study defines it: true naive CD4+ T cells. The TCR comes from a young man with type 1 diabetes.

The sequenced DNA: TGTGCCAGCAGAGGGGCTGGGAGCTCCTACAATGAGCAGTTCTTC. It translates as CASRGAGSSYNEQFF. The chain is assembled from TRBV11-2 and TRBJ2-1; the D element could tentatively be TRBD1 or TRBD2, as 5 bases agree for each. The germline V gene specifies SGHAT as CDR1 and FQNNGV as CDR2. From cysteine to phenylalanine, the CDR3 is 15 amino acids long. The retained sequence is limited to the CDR3, 45 bases, with the frame set at the first base. Between the V and J ends, shortened by 6 bases and 0 bases respectively, the junction contains 12 bases.